Listed below are T cell receptor beta chains from one sample, sequenced in a study of cytomegalovirus exposure and HLA in healthy donors. Generated by immunoSEQ multiplex PCR, the TCRdb table keeps only in-frame clones and is missing some. The sample yields 150,000 to 200,000 clones, around 83% seen once. The sequencing sample was made of PBMCs. Receptors were obtained from a woman aged 40 to 50 in good health and CMV-seronegative. The CDR3 runs from the conserved cysteine through the conserved F or W. A D gene is named only where the DNA matches it firmly. Rows may omit the clone size; those that give it use once, few, many or a size class.

CDR3 DNA,CDR3 protein,D gene,V gene,clone size,J gene
TGTGCCAGTAGTATTTATAACGAGCAGTACTTC,CASSIYNEQYF,.,TRBV19,.,TRBJ2-7
TGTGCCAGCAGCTTTCCGGCTAGCGGGAGAGGGGAGCTGTTTTTT,CASSFPASGRGELFF,TRBD2,TRBV7-2,few,TRBJ2-2
TGTGCCAGCAGCACCCGACAGGGGGCGGACACCGGGGAGCTGTTTTTT,CASSTRQGADTGELFF,TRBD1,TRBV11-3,few,TRBJ2-2
TGTGCCAGCAGTGATGCCCACAGGGGTGAAAAACTGTTTTTT,CASSDAHRGEKLFF,TRBD1,TRBV6-1,.,TRBJ1-4
TGTGCCAGGAGGGGACAGGGGGCAGATACGCAGTATTTT,CARRGQGADTQYF,TRBD1,TRBV2,.,TRBJ2-3
TGTGCCAGCAGTCCGGGACAGGGAGTTGGCTACACCTTC,CASSPGQGVGYTF,TRBD1,TRBV2,once,TRBJ1-2
TGTGCCAGCAGCTTAAACAGCCAGGGGGCTGGCACCGGGGAGCTGTTTTTT,CASSLNSQGAGTGELFF,TRBD1,TRBV7-3,.,TRBJ2-2
TGTGCCAGTAGTGGTCCGGGACAGGGTCTTGGTGAGCAGTTCTTC,CASSGPGQGLGEQFF,TRBD1,TRBV19,.,TRBJ2-1
TGTGCCAGCAGCACGGAAAGGACAGGGGCTAGAGCTTATAGCAATCAGCCCCAGCATTTT,CASSTERTGARAYSNQPQHF,TRBD1,TRBV27,.,TRBJ1-5
TGCGCCAGCAGCCCACCGTACCTAGCGGGAGTAACAGATACGCAGTATTTT,CASSPPYLAGVTDTQYF,TRBD2,TRBV5-1,.,TRBJ2-3
TGTGCCAGCGGGCAGTACCAAGAGACCCAGTACTTC,CASGQYQETQYF,.,TRBV5-6,.,TRBJ2-5
TGTGCCAGCACCGTTACCAGGGAAAGTGTTCCCCAGTACTTC,CASTVTRESVPQYF,.,TRBV6-1,once,TRBJ2-5
TGTGCCAGCAGTAGCGGACTGGGGACCGGGGAGCTGTTTTTT,CASSSGLGTGELFF,.,TRBV5-6,.,TRBJ2-2